This T cell receptor (beta chain) was captured by sequencing in a study of blood T cell repertoires in COVID-19. Per the study methods: By means of reference gene primer amplification, nucleated cell counts were estimated. This table comes from immunoSEQ multiplex PCR, and its TCRdb copy is limited to in-frame clones, with some not included. For V, J and clone size, that table is used; D and trimming come from the DNA. The data show tens of thousands of clones, roughly 87% seen once. V lost 2 bases, J lost 1 base, and 15 bases lay in between. The length of the CDR3 is 16 residues. In germline, CDR1 is MNHNS, CDR2 SASEGT.

Specimen: peripheral blood. The receptor comes from a woman aged 45 to 65 with active COVID-19. The chain has TRBV6-1 and TRBJ2-7, with D maybe TRBD2 (5 bases). The CDR3 coding sequence is TGTGCCAGCAGTGAACATCCGGGGAGAGAGTCCTACGAGCAGTACTTC. Residues: CASSEHPGRESYEQYF.